The 15 T cell receptor beta chains presented below share a single source sample, sequenced in a study of blood T cell repertoires in COVID-19. Here immunoSEQ multiplex PCR was the method, and the copy in TCRdb shows in-frame clones only, minus some. Of 200,000 or so clones listed, roughly 80% are singletons. Sequenced sample: PBMCs or T cells enriched from blood (not recorded which). The receptors shown here come from a man between 40 and 49 years old who had recovered from COVID-19.

This clone showed up just a few times. The chain couples TRBV5-6 to TRBJ1-3, with D possibly matching TRBD1 (6 bases). The CDR3 is 15 amino acids. Germline CDR1 and CDR2: SGHDT and YYEEEE. V was trimmed by 0 bases and J by 4 bases, leaving 11 bases between them. The CDR3, as DNA: TGTGCCAGCAGCTTGGTCGGGGGGCCAGGAAACACCATATATTTT. Translated, it gives CASSLVGGPGNTIYF. Based on the CDR3 plus reference TRBV5-6 and TRBJ1-3, the full variable domain is DAGVTQSPTHLIKTRGQQVTLRCSPKSGHDTVSWYQQALGQGPQFIFQYYEEEERQRGNFPDRFSGHQFPNYSSELNVNALLLGDSALYLCASSLVGGPGNTIYFGEGSWLTVV.

The V gene is TRBV19, the J gene TRBJ1-1, with D unresolved. The germline V gene has CDR1 LNHDA and CDR2 SQIVND (reference sequence). This CDR3 comprises 15 residues. Trimming removed 5 bases at V and 1 base at J, with 14 bases between. CDR3 bases: TGTGCCAGTAGTGATAAAGGAGGAGCGAACACTGAAGCTTTCTTT. It specifies CASSDKGGANTEAFF.

Here the CDR3 DNA reads TGTGCCAGCAGCCAACTACAGGGGGTGTATGGCTACACCTTC. Protein product: CASSQLQGVYGYTF. The rearrangement joins TRBV14 to TRBJ1-2; TRBD1 matches 8 bases. The germline V gene encodes CDR1 SGHDN and CDR2 FVKESK. J gave up 5 bases and V 2 bases, and 4 bases lay outside the gene matches. There are 14 residues in the CDR3.

This chain's CDR3 is CASSPPQNEKLFF. In nucleotides, the CDR3 is TGTGCCAGCAGTCCCCCCCAGAATGAAAAACTGTTTTTT. The chain has TRBV6-5 and TRBJ1-4; D is ambiguous. Germline lookup yields CDR1 MNHEY and CDR2 SVGAGI. The CDR3 covers 13 residues. Trimming left V 5 bases short and J 5 bases short, with 9 bases between.

This clone was seen just once. This sequence joins TRBV5-4 and TRBJ2-7; maybe TRBD1 (6 bases). Germline lookup yields CDR1 SGHNT and CDR2 YYREEE (reference sequence). CDR3 length: 15 amino acids. Trimming cost V 4 bases and J 7 bases, with 21 bases left between them. CDR3 in amino acids: CASSLRLTQGMEQYF. The CDR3 DNA follows: TGTGCCAGCAGCCTACGTCTAACCCAGGGGATGGAGCAGTACTTC.

The chain uses TRBV3-1 (or the pseudogene TRBV3-2) and TRBJ1-1; 9 nucleotides align to TRBD1. The trim removed 5 bases at V and 3 bases at J, leaving 7 bases unmatched. Germline loops: CDR1 LGHDT, CDR2 YNNKEL (reference sequence). The CDR3 is 15 amino acids. In nucleotides, the CDR3 is TGTGCCAGCAGCATGCAGACAGGGGGGCACACTGAAGCTTTCTTT. Protein sequence: CASSMQTGGHTEAFF.

The chain couples TRBV10-2 to TRBJ1-1; possible D gene TRBD1, 5 bases. This CDR3 is built from 13 residues. CDR1 is WSHSY, CDR2 SAAADI, per germline. V was clipped by 4 bases and J by 10 bases, with 16 bases between them. CDR3 nucleotide sequence: TGCGCCAGCAGTGGGGGGGTACCCTCCCGAGCTTTCTTT. The encoded protein is CASSGGVPSRAFF.

This clone appeared a single time. The V gene is TRBV19, the J gene TRBJ1-2, with a tentative D call TRBD1 (5 bases). The CDR3 totals 15 residues. Germline V gene lookup returns CDR1 LNHDA and CDR2 SQIVND (reference sequence). The V end lost 5 bases, the J end lost 8 bases, and 21 bases lay between the germline ends. CDR3 loop: CASSLLSTALGGYTF. CDR3 sequence (DNA): TGTGCCAGTAGTCTCCTATCGACAGCATTGGGCGGCTACACCTTC. Using reference TRBV19 and TRBJ1-2 for the parts outside the CDR3, the full variable domain is DGGITQSPKYLFRKEGQNVTLSCEQNLNHDAMYWYRQDPGQGLRLIYYSQIVNDFQKGDIAEGYSVSREKKESFPLTVTSAQKNPTAFYLCASSLLSTALGGYTFGSGTRLTVV.

Here the CDR3 reads CASSLTEGGGYTF. The CDR3 nucleotides read TGTGCCAGCAGCCTCACCGAGGGTGGCGGCTACACCTTC. The genes are TRBV7-3 and TRBJ1-2; D not certain. The CDR3 loop spans 13 amino acids. Trimming cost V 5 bases and J 8 bases, with 15 bases left between them. Germline V lookup: CDR1 SGHTA, CDR2 FQGTGA.

This clone was recorded once. V is TRBV2 and J is TRBJ2-1; TRBD1 might be the D (6 bases). This CDR3 contains 14 residues. The germline V gene has CDR1 SNHLY and CDR2 FYNNEI. V was pared by 1 base and J by 5 bases, with 9 bases between. In nucleotides, the CDR3 is TGTGCCAGCAGTGAAGGGGCAGGGGACAATGAGCAGTTCTTC. Protein: CASSEGAGDNEQFF.

This clone appeared once. This chain connects TRBV4-2 to TRBJ1-1, with D possibly TRBD1 on 6 matching bases. V was clipped by 5 bases and J by 1 base, with 14 bases between them. This CDR3 has 15 amino acids. Germline V CDR1 and CDR2: LGHNA, YNFKEQ. The CDR3 is CASSGGLRENTEAFF. CDR3 coding DNA: TGTGCCAGCAGCGGGGGCCTAAGGGAGAACACTGAAGCTTTCTTT.

CDR3 loop: CSVGMVREKLFF. CDR3 bases: TGCAGCGTTGGCATGGTCCGGGAAAAACTGTTTTTT. The chain uses TRBV29-1 and TRBJ1-4; D remains unclear. Trimming removed 4 bases from V and 8 bases from J, with 11 bases in between. CDR3 size: 12 residues. Germline V CDR1 and CDR2: SQVTM, ANQGSEA.

This clone has only one observation. CDR3 loop: CASSLPQGETEAFF. Written as DNA, the CDR3 is TGTGCCAGCAGCTTACCCCAGGGGGAAACTGAAGCTTTCTTT. The chain employs TRBV13 and TRBJ1-1; 7 bases agree with TRBD1. There are 14 residues in the CDR3. Germline V gives CDR1 PRHDT, CDR2 FYEKMQ (reference sequence). After removal of 2 bases from V and 5 bases from J, the junction contained 5 bases not matched to a gene.

The J gene is TRBJ1-6, the V gene TRBV19; D unresolved. The ends were cut back, 3 bases at V and 7 bases at J, with 10 bases in the middle. Germline CDR1 is LNHDA and CDR2 is SQIVND (reference sequence). CDR3 length equals 14 residues. CDR3 DNA sequence: TGTGCCAGTAGTATTGTTCTTCTGAATTCACCCCTCCACTTT. Its translation is CASSIVLLNSPLHF.

This clone was picked up one time. The chain links TRBV2 to TRBJ2-3; 7 bases align to TRBD2. Germline V gene data show CDR1 as SNHLY and CDR2 as FYNNEI. With 3 bases clipped from V and 2 bases from J, the junction kept 5 bases outside the gene matches. This CDR3 is built from 15 residues. DNA for the CDR3: TGTGCCAGCAGTGATAGGCGGGGGAACACAGATACGCAGTATTTT. Residues: CASSDRRGNTDTQYF.